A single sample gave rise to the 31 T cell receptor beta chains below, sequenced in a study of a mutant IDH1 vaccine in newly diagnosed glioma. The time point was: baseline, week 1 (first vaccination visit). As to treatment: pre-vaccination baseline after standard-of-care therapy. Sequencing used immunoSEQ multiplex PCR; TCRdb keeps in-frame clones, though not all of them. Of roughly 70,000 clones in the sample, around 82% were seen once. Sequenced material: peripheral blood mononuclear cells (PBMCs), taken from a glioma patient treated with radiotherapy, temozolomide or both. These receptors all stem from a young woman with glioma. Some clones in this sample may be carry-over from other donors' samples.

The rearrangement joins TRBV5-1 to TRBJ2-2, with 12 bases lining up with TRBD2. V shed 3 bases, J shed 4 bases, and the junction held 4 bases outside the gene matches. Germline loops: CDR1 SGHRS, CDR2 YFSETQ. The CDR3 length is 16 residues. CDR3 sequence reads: CASSYGLAGFTGELFF. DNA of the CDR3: TGCGCCAGCAGCTACGGACTAGCGGGATTCACCGGGGAGCTGTTTTTT.

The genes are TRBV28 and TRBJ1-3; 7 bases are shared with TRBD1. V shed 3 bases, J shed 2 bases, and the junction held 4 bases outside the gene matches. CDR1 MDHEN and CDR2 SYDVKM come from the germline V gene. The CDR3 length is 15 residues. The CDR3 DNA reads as TGTGCCAGCAGTTTTGGCGGGACAGCTGGAAACACCATATATTTT. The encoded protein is CASSFGGTAGNTIYF.

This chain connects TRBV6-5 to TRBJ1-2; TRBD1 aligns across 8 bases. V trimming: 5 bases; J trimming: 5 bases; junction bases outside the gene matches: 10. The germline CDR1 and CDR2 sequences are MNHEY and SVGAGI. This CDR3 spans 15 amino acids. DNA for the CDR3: TGTGCCAGCAGTCCTAGGACAGGGAAGGGGTATGGCTACACCTTC. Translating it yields CASSPRTGKGYGYTF.

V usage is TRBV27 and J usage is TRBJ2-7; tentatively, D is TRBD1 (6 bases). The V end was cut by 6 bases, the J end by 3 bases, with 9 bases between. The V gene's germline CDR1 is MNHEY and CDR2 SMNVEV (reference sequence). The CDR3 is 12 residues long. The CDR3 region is CASSRDNYEQYF. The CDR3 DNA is TGTGCCAGCAGCCGGGACAACTACGAGCAGTACTTC.

CDR3 amino acids: CASTSGVGYEQYF. CDR3 nucleotides: TGTGCCAGCACCAGCGGGGTGGGCTACGAGCAGTACTTC. The chain recombines TRBV6-1 with TRBJ2-7; TRBD2 agrees at 7 bases. Germline CDR1 is MNHNS and CDR2 is SASEGT. This CDR3 contains 13 residues. The V segment lost 7 bases and the J segment 3 bases; nucleotides outside the gene matches: 6.

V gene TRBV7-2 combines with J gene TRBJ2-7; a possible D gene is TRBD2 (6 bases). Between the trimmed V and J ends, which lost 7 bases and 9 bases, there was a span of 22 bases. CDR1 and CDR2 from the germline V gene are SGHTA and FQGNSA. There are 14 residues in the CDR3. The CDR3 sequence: CASTLVRGTTRQYF. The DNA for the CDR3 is TGTGCCAGCACCTTGGTACGGGGGACGACGAGGCAGTACTTC.

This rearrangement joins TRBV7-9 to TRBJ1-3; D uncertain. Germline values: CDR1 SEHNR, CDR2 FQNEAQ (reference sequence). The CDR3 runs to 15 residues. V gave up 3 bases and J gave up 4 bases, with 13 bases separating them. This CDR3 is CASSLEGALGNTIYF. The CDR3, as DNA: TGTGCCAGCAGCTTGGAGGGTGCATTAGGAAACACCATATATTTT.

The CDR3 sequence: CASGFWESVRPQHF. Written as DNA, the CDR3 is TGTGCTAGTGGTTTCTGGGAGTCTGTGAGGCCCCAGCATTTT. This chain uses TRBV12-5 with TRBJ1-5; no reliable D call. The CDR3 contains 14 residues. Germline loops: CDR1 LGHNT, CDR2 FRNRAP. V was trimmed by 3 bases and J by 9 bases, leaving 15 bases between them.

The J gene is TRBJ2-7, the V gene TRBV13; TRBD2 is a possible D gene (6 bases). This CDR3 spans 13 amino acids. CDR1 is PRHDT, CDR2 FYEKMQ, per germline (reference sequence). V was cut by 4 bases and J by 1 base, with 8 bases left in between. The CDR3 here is CASSSGGSYEQYF. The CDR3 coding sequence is TGTGCCAGCAGCTCCGGGGGATCCTACGAGCAGTACTTC.

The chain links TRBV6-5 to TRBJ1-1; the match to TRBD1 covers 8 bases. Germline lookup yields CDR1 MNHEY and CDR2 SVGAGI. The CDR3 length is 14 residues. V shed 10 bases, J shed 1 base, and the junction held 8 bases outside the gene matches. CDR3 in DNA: TGTGCCACCACAGACGACAGGGGGAACACTGAAGCTTTCTTT. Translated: CATTDDRGNTEAFF.

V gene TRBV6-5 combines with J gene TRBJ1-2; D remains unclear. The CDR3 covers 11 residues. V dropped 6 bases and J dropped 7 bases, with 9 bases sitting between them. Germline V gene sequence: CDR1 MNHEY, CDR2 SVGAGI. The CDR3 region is CASSDKAGYTF. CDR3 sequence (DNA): TGTGCCAGCAGCGATAAAGCTGGCTACACCTTC.

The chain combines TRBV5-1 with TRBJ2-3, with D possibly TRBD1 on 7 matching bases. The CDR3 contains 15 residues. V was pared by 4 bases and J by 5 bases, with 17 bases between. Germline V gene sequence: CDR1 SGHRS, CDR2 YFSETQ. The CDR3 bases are TGCGCCAGCAGCCTCCCAGGGGGGCGAGAAGATACGCAGTATTTT. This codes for CASSLPGGREDTQYF. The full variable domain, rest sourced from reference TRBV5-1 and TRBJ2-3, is KAGVTQTPRYLIKTRGQQVTLSCSPISGHRSVSWYQQTPGQGLQFLFEYFSETQRNKGNFPGRFSGRQFSNSRSEMNVSTLELGDSALYLCASSLPGGREDTQYFGPGTRLTVL.

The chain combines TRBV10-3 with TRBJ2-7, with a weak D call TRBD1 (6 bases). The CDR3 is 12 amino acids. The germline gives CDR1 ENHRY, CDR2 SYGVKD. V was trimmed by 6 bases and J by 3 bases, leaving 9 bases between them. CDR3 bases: TGTGCCATCAGGGTGGACAGCTACGAGCAGTACTTC. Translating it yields CAIRVDSYEQYF.

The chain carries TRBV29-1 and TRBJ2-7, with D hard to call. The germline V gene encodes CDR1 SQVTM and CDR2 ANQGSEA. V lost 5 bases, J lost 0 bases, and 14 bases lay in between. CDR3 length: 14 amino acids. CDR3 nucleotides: TGCAGCGTTCTCCCAGGCCGGAGCTCCTACGAGCAGTACTTC. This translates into CSVLPGRSSYEQYF.

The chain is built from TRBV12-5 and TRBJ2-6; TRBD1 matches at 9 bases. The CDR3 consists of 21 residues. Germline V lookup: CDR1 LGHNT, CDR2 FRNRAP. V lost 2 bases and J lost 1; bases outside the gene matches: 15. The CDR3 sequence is CASGLSGQGTHPRSGANVLTF. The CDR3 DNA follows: TGTGCTAGTGGTTTGTCGGGACAGGGAACCCACCCCCGATCTGGGGCCAACGTCCTGACTTTC. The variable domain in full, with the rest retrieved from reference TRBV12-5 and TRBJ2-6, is DARVTQTPRHKVTEMGQEVTMRCQPILGHNTVFWYRQTMMQGLELLAYFRNRAPLDDSGMPKDRFSAEMPDATLATLKIQPSEPRDSAVYFCASGLSGQGTHPRSGANVLTFGAGSRLTVL.

Here the CDR3 DNA reads TGTGCCACCAGTAGGGACCGATCCTACGAGCAGTACTTC. The encoded protein is CATSRDRSYEQYF. The chain links TRBV15 to TRBJ2-7, with D perhaps assigned TRBD1 or TRBD2 (5 bases each). V was cut by 6 bases and J by 1 base, with 10 bases left in between. The germline V gene has CDR1 LNHNV and CDR2 YYDKDF (reference sequence). This CDR3 region has 13 residues.

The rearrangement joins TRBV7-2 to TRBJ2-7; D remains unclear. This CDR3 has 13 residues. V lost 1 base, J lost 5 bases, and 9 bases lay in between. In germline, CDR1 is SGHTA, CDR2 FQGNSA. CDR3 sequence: CASSLDGTNEQYF. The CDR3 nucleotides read TGTGCCAGCAGCTTAGATGGTACAAACGAGCAGTACTTC.

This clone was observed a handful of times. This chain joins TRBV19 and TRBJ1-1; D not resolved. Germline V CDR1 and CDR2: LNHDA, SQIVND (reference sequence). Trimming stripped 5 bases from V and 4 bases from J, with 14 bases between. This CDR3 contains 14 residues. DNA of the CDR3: TGTGCCAGTAGTCCCGCACCCAGGCGCACTGAAGCTTTCTTT. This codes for CASSPAPRRTEAFF.

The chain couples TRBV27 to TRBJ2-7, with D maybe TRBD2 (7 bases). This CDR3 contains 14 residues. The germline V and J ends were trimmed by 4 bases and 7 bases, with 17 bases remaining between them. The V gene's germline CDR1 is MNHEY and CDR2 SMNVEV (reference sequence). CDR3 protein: CASSYQGTTEEQYF. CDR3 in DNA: TGTGCCAGCAGTTACCAGGGGACTACGGAGGAGCAGTACTTC.

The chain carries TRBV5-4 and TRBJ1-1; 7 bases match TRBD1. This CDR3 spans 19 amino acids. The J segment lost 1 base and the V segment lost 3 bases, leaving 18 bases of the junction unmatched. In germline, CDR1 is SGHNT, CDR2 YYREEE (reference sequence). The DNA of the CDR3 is TGTGCCAGCAGCTCCGAGGGGGGCAGGGGGGGGAGGACGAACACTGAAGCTTTCTTT. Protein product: CASSSEGGRGGRTNTEAFF.

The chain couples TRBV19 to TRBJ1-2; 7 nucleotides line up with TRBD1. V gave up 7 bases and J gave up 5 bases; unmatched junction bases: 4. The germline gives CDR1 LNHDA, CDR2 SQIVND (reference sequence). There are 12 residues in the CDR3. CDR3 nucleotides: TGTGCCAGTACCCCGACAGGGTATGGCTACACCTTC. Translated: CASTPTGYGYTF.

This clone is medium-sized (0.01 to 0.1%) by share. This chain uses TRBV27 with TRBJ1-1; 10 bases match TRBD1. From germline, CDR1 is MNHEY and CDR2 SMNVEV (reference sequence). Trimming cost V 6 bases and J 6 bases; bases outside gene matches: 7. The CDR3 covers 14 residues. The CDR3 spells CASRRGTGAPEAFF. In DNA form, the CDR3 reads TGTGCCAGCAGAAGGGGGACAGGGGCTCCTGAAGCTTTCTTT.

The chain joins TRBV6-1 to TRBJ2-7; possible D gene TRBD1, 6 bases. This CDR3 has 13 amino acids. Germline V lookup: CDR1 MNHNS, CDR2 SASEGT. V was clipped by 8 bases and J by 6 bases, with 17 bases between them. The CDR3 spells CASALGQISEQYF. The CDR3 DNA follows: TGTGCCAGCGCGCTAGGACAGATCTCCGAGCAGTACTTC.

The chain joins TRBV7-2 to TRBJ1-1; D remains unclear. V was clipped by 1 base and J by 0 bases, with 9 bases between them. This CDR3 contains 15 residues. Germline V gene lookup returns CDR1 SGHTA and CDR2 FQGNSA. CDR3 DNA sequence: TGTGCCAGCAGCTTAGGTACAGTAATGAACACTGAAGCTTTCTTT. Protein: CASSLGTVMNTEAFF.

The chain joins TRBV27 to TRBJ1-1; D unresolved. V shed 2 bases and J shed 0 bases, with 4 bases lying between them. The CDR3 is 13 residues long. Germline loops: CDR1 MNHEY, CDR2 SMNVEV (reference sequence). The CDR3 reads CASSLMMNTEAFF. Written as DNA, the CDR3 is TGTGCCAGCAGTTTAATGATGAACACTGAAGCTTTCTTT.

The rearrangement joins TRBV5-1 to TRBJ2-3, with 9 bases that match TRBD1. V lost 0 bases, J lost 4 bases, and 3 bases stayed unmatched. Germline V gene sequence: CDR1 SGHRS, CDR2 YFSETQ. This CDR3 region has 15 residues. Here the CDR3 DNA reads TGCGCCAGCAGCTTGGACAGGGGGCCCCCAGATACGCAGTATTTT. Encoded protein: CASSLDRGPPDTQYF.

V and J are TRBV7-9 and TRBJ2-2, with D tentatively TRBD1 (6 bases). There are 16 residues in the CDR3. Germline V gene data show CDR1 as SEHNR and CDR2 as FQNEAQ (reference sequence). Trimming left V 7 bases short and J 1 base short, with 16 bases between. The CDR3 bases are TGTGCCAGCACCCTAAGACTACAGGGGAACACCGGGGAGCTGTTTTTT. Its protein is CASTLRLQGNTGELFF.

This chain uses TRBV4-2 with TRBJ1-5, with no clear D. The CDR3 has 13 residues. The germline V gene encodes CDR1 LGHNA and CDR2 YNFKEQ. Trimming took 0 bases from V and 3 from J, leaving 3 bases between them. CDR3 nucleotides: TGTGCCAGCAGCCAAGATACCAATCAGCCCCAGCATTTT. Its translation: CASSQDTNQPQHF.

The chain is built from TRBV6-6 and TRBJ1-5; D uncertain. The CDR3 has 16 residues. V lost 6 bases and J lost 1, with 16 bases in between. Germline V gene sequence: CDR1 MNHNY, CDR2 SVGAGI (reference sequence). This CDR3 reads CASRTPGLRSNQPQHF. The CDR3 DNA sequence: TGTGCCAGCAGGACCCCGGGCCTCAGGAGCAATCAGCCCCAGCATTTT.

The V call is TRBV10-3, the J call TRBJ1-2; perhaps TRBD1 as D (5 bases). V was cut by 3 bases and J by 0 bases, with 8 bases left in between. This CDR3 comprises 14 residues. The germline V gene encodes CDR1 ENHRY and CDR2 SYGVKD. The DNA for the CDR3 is TGTGCCATCAGTGAATCAGGGACTAACTATGGCTACACCTTC. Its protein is CAISESGTNYGYTF.

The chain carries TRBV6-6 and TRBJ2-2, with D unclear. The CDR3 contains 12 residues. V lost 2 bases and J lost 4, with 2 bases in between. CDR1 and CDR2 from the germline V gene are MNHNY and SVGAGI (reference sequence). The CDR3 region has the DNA TGTGCCAGCAGTTACGCCACCGGGGAGCTGTTTTTT. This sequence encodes CASSYATGELFF.